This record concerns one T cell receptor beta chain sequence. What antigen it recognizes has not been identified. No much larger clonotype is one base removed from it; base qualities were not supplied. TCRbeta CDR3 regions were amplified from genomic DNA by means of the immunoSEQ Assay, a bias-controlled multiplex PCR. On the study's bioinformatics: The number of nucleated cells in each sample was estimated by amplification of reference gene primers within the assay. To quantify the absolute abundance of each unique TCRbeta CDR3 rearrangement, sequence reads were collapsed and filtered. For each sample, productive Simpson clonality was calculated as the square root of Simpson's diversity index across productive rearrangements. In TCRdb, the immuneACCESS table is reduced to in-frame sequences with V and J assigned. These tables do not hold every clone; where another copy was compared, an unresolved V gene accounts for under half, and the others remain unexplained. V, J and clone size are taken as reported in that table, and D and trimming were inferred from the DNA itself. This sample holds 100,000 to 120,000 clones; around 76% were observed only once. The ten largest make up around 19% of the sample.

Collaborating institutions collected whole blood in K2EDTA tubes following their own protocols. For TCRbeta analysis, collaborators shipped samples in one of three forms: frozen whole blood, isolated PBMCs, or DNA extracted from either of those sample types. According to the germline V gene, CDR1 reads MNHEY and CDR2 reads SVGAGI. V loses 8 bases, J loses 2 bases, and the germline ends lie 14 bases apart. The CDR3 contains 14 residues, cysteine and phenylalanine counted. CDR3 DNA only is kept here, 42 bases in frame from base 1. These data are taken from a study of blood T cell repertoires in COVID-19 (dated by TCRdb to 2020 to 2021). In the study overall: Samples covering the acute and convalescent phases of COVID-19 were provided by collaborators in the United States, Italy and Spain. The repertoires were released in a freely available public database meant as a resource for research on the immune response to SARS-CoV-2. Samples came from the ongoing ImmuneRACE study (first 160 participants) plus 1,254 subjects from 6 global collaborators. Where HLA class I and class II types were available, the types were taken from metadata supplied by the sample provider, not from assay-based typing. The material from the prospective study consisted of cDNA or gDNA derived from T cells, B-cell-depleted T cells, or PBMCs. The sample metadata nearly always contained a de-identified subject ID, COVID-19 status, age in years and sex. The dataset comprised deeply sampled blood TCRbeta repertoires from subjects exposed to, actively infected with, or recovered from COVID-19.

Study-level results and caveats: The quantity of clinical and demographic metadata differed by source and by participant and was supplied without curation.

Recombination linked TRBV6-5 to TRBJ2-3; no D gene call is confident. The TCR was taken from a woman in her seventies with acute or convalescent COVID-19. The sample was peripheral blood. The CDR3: CASEIAQATDTQYF. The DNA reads TGTGCCAGCGAAATAGCACAAGCCACAGATACGCAGTATTTT.